One sample yielded the 32 T cell receptor beta chains listed below, sequenced in a study of cytomegalovirus exposure and HLA in healthy donors. The PCR was carried out with 60 Vbeta primers and 13 Jbeta primers. Profiling relied on immunoSEQ multiplex PCR, and the TCRdb table lists in-frame clones only, not all of them. The sample lists fewer than 130,000 clones, around two thirds occurring once. Sequenced material: PBMCs. The receptors shown here come from a man aged 50 to 59 in good health and CMV-seropositive.

As DNA, the CDR3 is TGCGCCAGCAGCCTGGGAACACTAGCGGGAGCTTTTGATGAGCAGTTCTTC. Protein: CASSLGTLAGAFDEQFF. V and J are TRBV5-1 and TRBJ2-1; 11 bases map to TRBD2. Germline CDR1 and CDR2: SGHRS and YFSETQ. The CDR3 has 17 residues. With V trimmed by 4 bases and J by 8 bases, 14 bases remained unmatched.

V usage is TRBV5-1 and J usage is TRBJ2-2; perhaps TRBD1 as D (6 bases). CDR3 length equals 16 residues. CDR1 is SGHRS, CDR2 YFSETQ, per germline. The V end was cut by 4 bases, the J end by 0 bases, with 13 bases between. CDR3 in amino acids: CASSTVRGTNTGELFF. The CDR3 DNA sequence: TGCGCCAGCAGCACCGTTAGGGGGACGAACACCGGGGAGCTGTTTTTT.

The chain couples TRBV19 to TRBJ1-5; possibly TRBD1 for D (6 bases). V was pared by 3 bases and J by 7 bases, with 22 bases between. The CDR3 runs to 17 residues. CDR1 and CDR2 from the germline V gene are LNHDA and SQIVND (reference sequence). CDR3 region: CASSIIGTPNWVQPQHF. CDR3 nucleotide sequence: TGTGCCAGTAGTATTATCGGGACACCTAACTGGGTACAGCCCCAGCATTTT.

V is TRBV5-6 and J is TRBJ1-2; TRBD1 agrees at 8 bases. V shed 0 bases, J shed 8 bases, and the junction held 9 bases outside the gene matches. Germline-derived CDR1 and CDR2 are SGHDT and YYEEEE. The length of the CDR3 is 15 residues. CDR3 amino acids: CASSLVSTGADGYTF. CDR3 sequence (DNA): TGTGCCAGCAGCTTGGTTTCGACAGGGGCGGACGGCTACACCTTC.

This clone occurred a few times. V gene TRBV6-5 combines with J gene TRBJ1-2; no clear D gene. Trimming removed 11 bases from V and 6 bases from J, with 13 bases in between. CDR3 length: 11 residues. CDR1 and CDR2 from the germline V gene are MNHEY and SVGAGI. CDR3 amino acids: CASPIPNGYTF. The DNA for the CDR3 is TGTGCCTCACCAATTCCTAATGGCTACACCTTC.

The chain links TRBV4-2 to TRBJ2-7, with D perhaps TRBD1 (5 bases). The CDR3 contains 13 residues. Trimming removed 1 base from V and 7 bases from J, with 11 bases in between. Per germline, CDR1 LGHNA and CDR2 YNFKEQ. CDR3 sequence (DNA): TGTGCCAGCAGCCAAGGACCGGACACAGAGCAGTACTTC. It encodes CASSQGPDTEQYF.

J is TRBJ1-5 and V is TRBV2, with D hard to call. Trimming removed 6 bases from V and 0 bases from J, with 3 bases in between. The CDR3 spans 12 residues. Germline V CDR1 and CDR2: SNHLY, FYNNEI. CDR3 coding DNA: TGTGCCAGCAGGTATAGCAATCAGCCCCAGCATTTT. Its protein is CASRYSNQPQHF.

This chain joins TRBV27 and TRBJ2-1, with D hard to call. CDR1 is MNHEY and CDR2 is SMNVEV in the germline V gene (reference sequence). Trimming pared 6 bases from V and 8 bases from J, leaving 17 bases between. The CDR3 consists of 14 residues. The CDR3 DNA is TGTGCCAGCAGCCGAAAAGCGCTTGGCGATGAGCAGTTCTTC. It translates to CASSRKALGDEQFF.

The rearrangement links TRBV9 to TRBJ2-7; TRBD1 aligns across 8 bases. The CDR3 consists of 14 residues. The V segment lost 4 bases and the J segment 3 bases; nucleotides outside the gene matches: 6. Germline V lookup: CDR1 SGDLS, CDR2 YYNGEE. CDR3 region: CASSPTGTGYEQYF. Here the CDR3 DNA reads TGTGCCAGCAGCCCTACCGGGACAGGCTACGAGCAGTACTTC.

This clone was seen a handful of times. The genes are TRBV2 and TRBJ2-3, with 9 bases fitting TRBD2. Trimming at V came to 4 bases and at J to 2 bases, leaving 13 bases not matched to a gene. Germline loops: CDR1 SNHLY, CDR2 FYNNEI. CDR3 length equals 18 residues. This CDR3 reads CASSGGGLARDYTDTQYF. The DNA of the CDR3 is TGTGCCAGCAGTGGAGGAGGACTAGCGCGAGATTACACAGATACGCAGTATTTT.

V and J are TRBV9 and TRBJ2-3; perhaps TRBD2 as D (6 bases). The CDR3 is made up of 16 amino acids. Trimming removed 1 base from V and 1 base from J, with 13 bases in between. CDR1 and CDR2 from the germline V gene are SGDLS and YYNGEE. In DNA form, the CDR3 reads TGTGCCAGCAGCGTACTTCCCGGGACTGGCACAGATACGCAGTATTTT. Its translation: CASSVLPGTGTDTQYF.

The chain is built from TRBV19 and TRBJ2-3; D is unclear. The germline CDR1 and CDR2 sequences are LNHDA and SQIVND (reference sequence). The CDR3 contains 12 residues. V was trimmed by 5 bases and J by 3 bases, leaving 6 bases between them. CDR3 DNA sequence: TGTGCCAGTAGTCAACAGACAGATACGCAGTATTTT. Its translation: CASSQQTDTQYF.

The rearrangement joins TRBV6-4 to TRBJ1-3; D remains ambiguous. CDR1 and CDR2 from the germline V gene are MRHNA and SNTAGT. CDR3 length equals 12 residues. Trimming cost V 6 bases and J 0 bases, with 3 bases left between them. CDR3 bases: TGTGCCAGCAGCTTCTCTGGAAACACCATATATTTT. This translates into CASSFSGNTIYF.

This chain connects TRBV18 to TRBJ2-5; D unresolved. The J call could be wrong; TRBJ2-7 is a better fit for the DNA end. This CDR3 region has 12 residues. Germline V lookup: CDR1 KGHSH, CDR2 LQKENI. This CDR3 reads CASSPTQYEQYF. DNA of the CDR3: TGTGCCAGCTCACCTACTCAATACGAGCAGTACTTC.

V and J are TRBV4-1 and TRBJ2-4; 9 nucleotides match TRBD2. There are 18 residues in the CDR3. The V gene's germline CDR1 is MGHRA and CDR2 YSYEKL. Losses at the gene ends were 4 bases for V and 0 bases for J; bases not matched to a gene: 10. In DNA form, the CDR3 reads TGCGCCAGCAGCCTCCCGACTAGCGGAGGACTAGCCAAAAACATTCAGTACTTC. It encodes CASSLPTSGGLAKNIQYF.

The chain combines TRBV5-1 with TRBJ2-7; TRBD1 aligns across 11 bases. The J segment lost 0 bases and the V segment lost 6 bases, leaving 8 bases of the junction unmatched. Germline CDR1 reads SGHRS; CDR2 reads YFSETQ. CDR3 length: 16 residues. CDR3 residues: CASTPGTGGFSYEQYF. The CDR3 region has the DNA TGCGCCAGCACCCCTGGGACAGGGGGTTTCTCCTACGAGCAGTACTTC.

The chain couples TRBV11-3 to TRBJ2-5, with TRBD1 matching 8 bases. The CDR3 spans 13 residues. Germline CDR1 reads SGHNT; CDR2 reads YENEEA. The V gene end was trimmed by 5 bases and the J gene end by 1 base; junction bases not matched to a gene: 0. The CDR3 spells CASSTGGQETQYF. In DNA form, the CDR3 reads TGTGCCAGCAGCACAGGGGGCCAAGAGACCCAGTACTTC.

The chain is built from TRBV29-1 and TRBJ1-2; the D gene is possibly TRBD1 (6 bases). Between the trimmed V and J ends, which lost 0 bases and 0 bases, there was a span of 11 bases. This CDR3 region has 15 residues. Germline V lookup: CDR1 SQVTM, CDR2 ANQGSEA. The CDR3 DNA is TGCAGCGTTGAAGATAGAACAGGGCCTAACTATGGCTACACCTTC. This encodes CSVEDRTGPNYGYTF.

A word on this clone: Its ends do not fully match the called genes, so a read error is possible. This chain joins TRBV4-1 and TRBJ2-7; 7 nucleotides match TRBD1. This CDR3 has 18 amino acids. CDR1 MGHRA and CDR2 YSYEKL come from the germline V gene. The CDR3 is CASSQDSETGSLSYEQCF. CDR3 DNA: TGCGCCAGCAGCCAAGATAGTGAGACAGGGTCCCTCTCCTACGAGCAGTGCTTC.

The chain combines TRBV5-1 with TRBJ2-5, with TRBD2 matching over 8 bases. Germline V gene data show CDR1 as SGHRS and CDR2 as YFSETQ. V shed 4 bases and J 5 bases; nucleotides not matched to a gene: 13. The CDR3 spans 16 residues. The CDR3 loop is CASSVDGGGTRETQYF. The CDR3 DNA sequence: TGCGCCAGCAGCGTGGACGGGGGGGGGACTAGGGAGACCCAGTACTTC.

This sequence joins TRBV7-2 and TRBJ2-7, with TRBD2 identical over 10 bases. The ends lost 5 bases at V and 6 bases at J; junction bases unmatched: 4. Germline V gives CDR1 SGHTA, CDR2 FQGNSA. The CDR3 extends over 13 amino acids. The CDR3 region has the DNA TGTGCCAGCAGCCCCGGGACTAGCGCCGAGCAGTACTTC. This encodes CASSPGTSAEQYF.

This clone has just a few counts. This chain joins TRBV25-1 and TRBJ2-1; 9 bases agree with TRBD2. Germline values: CDR1 MGHDK, CDR2 SYGVNS. V was clipped by 8 bases and J by 0 bases; unmatched bases: 8. CDR3 length: 16 amino acids. As DNA, the CDR3 is TGTGCCAGCGCGGATCTAGCGGGGAGCTCCTACAATGAGCAGTTCTTC. Its protein product is CASADLAGSSYNEQFF.

The rearrangement joins TRBV6-1 to TRBJ1-5, with D possibly matching TRBD1 (6 bases). This CDR3 has 13 residues. The V and J ends lost 6 bases and 5 bases respectively, with 11 bases between them. CDR1 MNHNS and CDR2 SASEGT come from the germline V gene. The CDR3 region has the DNA TGTGCCAGCAGGGAGGACAGTTATCAGCCCCAGCATTTT. Its protein is CASREDSYQPQHF.

V usage is TRBV9 and J usage is TRBJ2-1; TRBD2 is a possible D gene (5 bases). CDR3 size: 18 residues. Germline values: CDR1 SGDLS, CDR2 YYNGEE. V lost 0 bases and J lost 0, with 16 bases in between. The CDR3 sequence: CASSVGFSGRVSYNEQFF. CDR3 nucleotides: TGTGCCAGCAGCGTAGGATTCAGTGGGCGGGTCTCCTACAATGAGCAGTTCTTC.

The chain employs TRBV21-1 and TRBJ2-5; TRBD2 is the table's D call, not checked against the DNA. TRBV21-1 is flagged as a pseudogene. This CDR3 comprises 18 residues. DNA for the CDR3: TGTGCCAGCAGCACGTCGGACCTTAGCGGGAGGGCCGCGGAGACCCAGTACTTC. It is translated as CASSTSDLSGRAAETQYF.

The chain combines TRBV11-2 with TRBJ2-3, with 12 bases lining up with TRBD1. After removal of 2 bases from V and 5 bases from J, the junction contained 11 bases not matched to a gene. In germline, CDR1 is SGHAT, CDR2 FQNNGV. The CDR3 loop spans 18 amino acids. The CDR3 DNA reads as TGTGCCAGCAGCTTAACACCGGGACAGGGGGCAGGAGTAGATACGCAGTATTTT. Translated, it gives CASSLTPGQGAGVDTQYF.

This clone has just one count. The rearrangement links TRBV2 to TRBJ1-2, with D possibly TRBD1 on 6 matching bases. Trimming pared 11 bases from V and 4 bases from J, leaving 20 bases between. Per the germline V gene, CDR1 is SNHLY and CDR2 is FYNNEI. This CDR3 spans 14 amino acids. The CDR3 DNA follows: TGTGCCGCCATTTCTTCCGGACAGCTCTATGGCTACACCTTC. Amino acid sequence: CAAISSGQLYGYTF.

As concerns this clone: This specimen includes other DNA sequences encoding the same CDR3. The chain is built from TRBV5-1 and TRBJ2-1, with TRBD2 matching 10 bases. With 1 base clipped from V and 4 bases from J, the junction kept 2 bases outside the gene matches. This CDR3 is 15 amino acids long. The germline V gene has CDR1 SGHRS and CDR2 YFSETQ. The CDR3 DNA follows: TGCGCCAGCAGCTTGACTAGCGGGGTATACAATGAGCAGTTCTTC. Translation: CASSLTSGVYNEQFF.

The chain joins TRBV5-1 to TRBJ1-4; D gene uncertain. V was trimmed by 4 bases and J by 5 bases, leaving 15 bases between them. The CDR3 consists of 15 residues. The germline gives CDR1 SGHRS, CDR2 YFSETQ. CDR3: CASSAGLEENEKLFF. In DNA, the CDR3 is TGCGCCAGCAGCGCCGGTCTCGAGGAGAATGAAAAACTGTTTTTT.

This chain uses TRBV4-1 with TRBJ1-6, with 7 bases that match TRBD1. CDR1 MGHRA and CDR2 YSYEKL come from the germline V gene. V shed 6 bases, J shed 6 bases, and the junction held 11 bases outside the gene matches. The CDR3 covers 16 residues. This CDR3 is CASSRPGSGGNSPLHF. The CDR3 DNA reads as TGCGCCAGCAGTCGACCGGGATCAGGGGGTAATTCACCCCTCCACTTT.

This clone came up once. J is TRBJ1-6 and V is TRBV7-8; TRBD1 is a possible D gene (6 bases). The CDR3 is 17 residues long. Trimming removed 4 bases from V and 6 bases from J, with 19 bases in between. Germline values: CDR1 SGHVS, CDR2 FQNEAQ. The CDR3: CASSSGAEDSSNSPLHF. The CDR3, as DNA: TGTGCCAGCAGCTCCGGGGCCGAGGACAGTTCTAATTCACCCCTCCACTTT. The full variable domain, in which reference TRBV7-8 and TRBJ1-6 provide the parts outside the CDR3, is GAGVSQSPRYKVAKRGQDVALRCDPISGHVSLFWYQQALGQGPEFLTYFQNEAQLDKSGLPSDRFFAERPEGSVSTLKIQRTQQEDSAVYLCASSSGAEDSSNSPLHFGNGTRLTVT.

This clone was recorded a few times. The J gene is TRBJ1-1, the V gene TRBV29-1; D gene unclear. This CDR3 comprises 13 residues. Trimming left V 3 bases short and J 1 base short, with 9 bases between. CDR1 is SQVTM and CDR2 is ANQGSEA in the germline V gene. The CDR3 loop reads CSVDAGTNTEAFF. CDR3 in DNA: TGCAGCGTTGATGCAGGTACGAACACTGAAGCTTTCTTT.